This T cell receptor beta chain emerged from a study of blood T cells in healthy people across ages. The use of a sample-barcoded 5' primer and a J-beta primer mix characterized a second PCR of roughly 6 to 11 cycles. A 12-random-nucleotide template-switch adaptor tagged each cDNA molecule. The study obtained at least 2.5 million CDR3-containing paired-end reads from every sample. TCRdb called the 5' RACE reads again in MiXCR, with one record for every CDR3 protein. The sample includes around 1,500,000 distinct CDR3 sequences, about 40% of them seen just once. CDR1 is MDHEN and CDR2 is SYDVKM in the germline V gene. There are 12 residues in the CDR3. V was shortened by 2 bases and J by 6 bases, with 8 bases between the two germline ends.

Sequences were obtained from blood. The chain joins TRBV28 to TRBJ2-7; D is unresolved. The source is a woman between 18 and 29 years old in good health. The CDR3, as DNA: TGTGCCAGCAGTTTAGGGGTACCCGAGCAGTACTTC. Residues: CASSLGVPEQYF.